This passage covers 29 T cell receptor beta chains from one sample sequenced in a study of radiotherapy plus CTLA-4 blockade in lung cancer. Here immunoSEQ multiplex PCR was the method, and the copy in TCRdb shows in-frame clones only, minus some. The profile shows more than 75,000 clones, approximately 72% of them singletons. Sequenced here: peripheral blood, sampled from a patient treated with radiotherapy plus ipilimumab. The receptors were gathered from a human donor with non-small cell lung cancer who had a partial response to radiotherapy plus ipilimumab. Some clones in this sample may be carry-over from other donors' samples.

This sequence joins TRBV6-5 and TRBJ2-3, with 7 bases fitting TRBD1. This CDR3 contains 14 residues. Germline assignment: CDR1 MNHEY and CDR2 SVGAGI. V lost 1 base to trimming and J lost 6 bases; unmatched junction nucleotides: 4. The CDR3 is CASSYWQGEDTQYF. Here the CDR3 DNA reads TGTGCCAGCAGTTACTGGCAGGGGGAGGATACGCAGTATTTT.

The chain recombines TRBV19 with TRBJ2-3; 10 positions match TRBD2. The germline CDR1 and CDR2 sequences are LNHDA and SQIVND (reference sequence). This CDR3 is 17 amino acids long. V dropped 5 bases and J dropped 4; count of bases not matched to a gene: 12. The CDR3 spells CASSPALASGGADTQYF. The CDR3, as DNA: TGTGCCAGTAGTCCTGCTCTGGCTAGCGGGGGAGCAGATACGCAGTATTTT.

The chain uses TRBV10-1 and TRBJ2-3, with D tentatively TRBD2 (5 bases). The germline V and J ends were trimmed by 6 bases and 2 bases, with 18 bases remaining between them. Germline-derived CDR1 and CDR2 are WNHNN and SYGVQD (reference sequence). This CDR3 spans 16 amino acids. The CDR3 DNA reads TGCGCCAGCAGCCACACTACCGGACTTCACACAGATACGCAGTATTTT. This gives the protein CASSHTTGLHTDTQYF.

The CDR3 protein is CASSNNRGSYEQYF. CDR3 sequence (DNA): TGTGCCAGCAGCAATAACAGGGGGTCCTACGAGCAGTACTTC. The chain joins TRBV2 to TRBJ2-5, with TRBD1 matching 8 bases. The better agreement between TRBJ2-7 and the DNA end casts doubt on the J call. The length of the CDR3 is 14 residues. Per the germline V gene, CDR1 is SNHLY and CDR2 is FYNNEI.

This rearrangement joins TRBV28 to TRBJ1-4; D unclear. CDR3 length: 15 residues. The germline V gene has CDR1 MDHEN and CDR2 SYDVKM. Trimming took 5 bases from V and 5 from J, leaving 15 bases between them. The CDR3 DNA is TGTGCCAGCAGTCGTTGGGCGGGAGAAAATGAAAAACTGTTTTTT. Residues: CASSRWAGENEKLFF.

This clone was counted a few times. The chain carries TRBV28 and TRBJ1-2; maybe TRBD1 (5 bases). The germline V and J ends were trimmed by 4 bases and 4 bases, with 25 bases remaining between them. Germline V gene lookup returns CDR1 MDHEN and CDR2 SYDVKM. This CDR3 comprises 18 residues. Here the CDR3 reads CASSSHAGGGSKSYGYTF. The DNA for the CDR3 is TGTGCCAGCAGTTCCCATGCCGGGGGGGGGAGTAAGAGCTATGGCTACACCTTC.

The rearrangement joins TRBV25-1 to TRBJ2-3, with TRBD2 matching over 8 bases. With 5 bases clipped from V and 2 bases from J, the junction kept 9 bases outside the gene matches. The CDR3 is 16 residues long. CDR1 MGHDK and CDR2 SYGVNS come from the germline V gene. CDR3 sequence: CASSRGAGGSTDTQYF. The CDR3 DNA follows: TGTGCCAGCAGTAGGGGGGCGGGAGGCTCCACAGATACGCAGTATTTT.

This clone was seen just once. J is TRBJ2-5 and V is TRBV7-6; 9 bases map to TRBD1. The CDR3 spans 13 residues. The V gene's germline CDR1 is SGHVS and CDR2 FNYEAQ. J was trimmed by 11 bases and V by 6 bases; bases with no gene match: 10. The CDR3 coding sequence is TGTGCCAGCAGTTCGCCGGGACAGGGCCGGCAGTACTTC. Amino acid sequence: CASSSPGQGRQYF. The full variable domain, completed using reference TRBV7-6 and TRBJ2-5, is GAGVSQSPRYKVTKRGQDVALRCDPISGHVSLYWYRQALGQGPEFLTYFNYEAQQDKSGLPNDRFSAERPEGSISTLTIQRTEQRDSAMYRCASSSPGQGRQYFGPGTRLLVL.

The chain recombines TRBV19 with TRBJ2-7; D is unclear. The CDR3 covers 12 residues. Germline CDR1 reads LNHDA; CDR2 reads SQIVND (reference sequence). Between the trimmed V and J ends, which lost 9 bases and 5 bases, there was a span of 14 bases. The CDR3 region is CASSPGSHEQYF. The CDR3 region has the DNA TGTGCCAGCAGTCCCGGGTCCCACGAGCAGTACTTC.

This clone was observed a few times. The genes are TRBV30 and TRBJ2-3, with 8 positions matching TRBD2. Germline values: CDR1 GTSNPN, CDR2 SVGIG (reference sequence). CDR3 length equals 13 residues. V shed 3 bases and J 4 bases; nucleotides not matched to a gene: 3. CDR3 in amino acids: CAWSRREADTQYF. The CDR3 DNA reads as TGTGCCTGGAGCCGGCGGGAGGCAGATACGCAGTATTTT.

This chain connects TRBV10-3 to TRBJ2-6; D is uncertain. Germline V CDR1 and CDR2: ENHRY, SYGVKD. The V end lost 10 bases, the J end lost 0 bases, and 13 bases lay between the germline ends. CDR3 size: 15 residues. The CDR3 DNA reads TGTGCCACCCATCCTAAAACCTCTGGGGCCAACGTCCTGACTTTC. Protein product: CATHPKTSGANVLTF.

V is TRBV28 and J is TRBJ1-2, with a weak D call TRBD1 (5 bases). This CDR3 contains 13 residues. Trimming pared 6 bases from V and 5 bases from J, leaving 13 bases between. CDR1 and CDR2 (germline): MDHEN, SYDVKM. Here the CDR3 DNA reads TGTGCCAGCAGATTTGGGGCCGGGTATGGCTACACCTTC. Its translation: CASRFGAGYGYTF.

This sequence joins TRBV6-5 and TRBJ2-1; D gene unclear. CDR3 length: 13 amino acids. V was pared by 6 bases and J by 5 bases, with 11 bases between. CDR1 is MNHEY, CDR2 SVGAGI, per germline. CDR3 nucleotides: TGTGCCAGCAGAGTGGTGGCAAACAATGAGCAGTTCTTC. This codes for CASRVVANNEQFF.

The chain uses TRBV28 and TRBJ1-3; 9 nucleotides line up with TRBD1. V lost 2 bases and J lost 4; bases outside the gene matches: 6. The V gene's germline CDR1 is MDHEN and CDR2 SYDVKM. CDR3 size: 16 residues. CDR3 bases: TGTGCCAGCAGTTTACTCCCCGGACAGGGGGGAAACACCATATATTTT. Its translation is CASSLLPGQGGNTIYF.

With regard to this clone: At one of its ends the junction is not consistent with the germline gene, which may arise from a read error. The chain is built from TRBV18 and TRBJ2-3; maybe TRBD2 (6 bases). This CDR3 spans 12 amino acids. Germline V gene lookup returns CDR1 KGHSH and CDR2 LQKENI. The CDR3 here is CASSPPGGEGSF. Here the CDR3 DNA reads TGTGCCAGCTCACCACCGGGGGGAGAGGGGAGCTTT.

This chain uses TRBV7-6 with TRBJ1-4; the D gene is possibly TRBD1 (5 bases). The CDR3 totals 14 residues. V was pared by 3 bases and J by 7 bases, with 12 bases between. Germline lookup yields CDR1 SGHVS and CDR2 FNYEAQ. CDR3 DNA sequence: TGTGCCAGCAGCTTTCGACAGAGAAGTGAAAAACTGTTTTTT. The encoded protein is CASSFRQRSEKLFF. The whole variable domain, remainder taken from reference TRBV7-6 and TRBJ1-4, is GAGVSQSPRYKVTKRGQDVALRCDPISGHVSLYWYRQALGQGPEFLTYFNYEAQQDKSGLPNDRFSAERPEGSISTLTIQRTEQRDSAMYRCASSFRQRSEKLFFGSGTQLSVL.

This clone was counted a few times. The chain combines TRBV10-3 with TRBJ1-1, with a possible D match to TRBD1 (6 bases). The CDR3 totals 13 residues. Looked up from germline, CDR1 is ENHRY and CDR2 is SYGVKD. V was pared by 5 bases and J by 5 bases, with 12 bases between. The CDR3 protein is CAISKQGETEAFF. Written as DNA, the CDR3 is TGTGCCATCAGTAAACAGGGTGAAACTGAAGCTTTCTTT.

The CDR3 sequence is CASRYRRDTEAFF. CDR3 DNA: TGTGCCAGCAGATACAGGAGAGACACTGAAGCTTTCTTT. The chain joins TRBV6-1 to TRBJ1-1; D perhaps matches TRBD1 (5 bases). The CDR3 extends over 13 amino acids. The germline V gene has CDR1 MNHNS and CDR2 SASEGT. Between the trimmed V and J ends, which lost 6 bases and 3 bases, there was a span of 11 bases.

This chain joins TRBV9 and TRBJ1-3; the match to TRBD1 covers 7 bases. This CDR3 is 14 amino acids long. V dropped 4 bases and J dropped 11; count of bases not matched to a gene: 12. Looked up from germline, CDR1 is SGDLS and CDR2 is YYNGEE. CDR3 sequence (DNA): TGTGCCAGCAGCTTATCCGGGACAGAAAGGCCCATATATTTT. Translating gives CASSLSGTERPIYF.

This clone showed up just a few times. V and J are TRBV4-3 and TRBJ2-3, with TRBD2 matching 8 bases. The V gene's germline CDR1 is LGHNA and CDR2 YSLEER. This CDR3 contains 16 residues. With 0 bases clipped from V and 6 bases from J, the junction kept 8 bases outside the gene matches. The CDR3 loop is CASSQDREGGRDTQYF. The DNA of the CDR3 is TGCGCCAGCAGCCAAGATCGGGAGGGGGGGCGGGATACGCAGTATTTT.

The CDR3 DNA sequence: TGCGCCAGCAGCTTTACAGGGGACGCGGAGCAGTTCTTC. The encoded protein is CASSFTGDAEQFF. V and J are TRBV5-1 and TRBJ2-1; 7 nucleotides align to TRBD1. The junction had 6 bases not matched to a gene; V was cut back by 2 bases and J by 10 bases. CDR3 length: 13 residues. Per germline, CDR1 SGHRS and CDR2 YFSETQ. Complete variable domain (other parts from reference TRBV5-1 and TRBJ2-1): KAGVTQTPRYLIKTRGQQVTLSCSPISGHRSVSWYQQTPGQGLQFLFEYFSETQRNKGNFPGRFSGRQFSNSRSEMNVSTLELGDSALYLCASSFTGDAEQFFGPGTRLTVL.

This clone was seen only once. V gene TRBV7-7 combines with J gene TRBJ2-1; 12 nucleotides line up with TRBD2. The germline V gene has CDR1 SSHAT and CDR2 FNYEAQ (reference sequence). The CDR3 loop spans 15 amino acids. Unmatched junction bases numbered 1, after V lost 2 bases and J lost 5 bases. The CDR3 spells CASSLRLAGDNEQFF. CDR3 sequence (DNA): TGTGCCAGCAGCTTAAGACTAGCGGGAGACAATGAGCAGTTCTTC.

This clone has just a few counts. This chain joins TRBV6-1 and TRBJ2-2; TRBD2 agrees at 10 bases. V shed 4 bases and J 9 bases; nucleotides not matched to a gene: 14. The CDR3 is 17 amino acids. Per the germline V gene, CDR1 is MNHNS and CDR2 is SASEGT. For the CDR3, the DNA is TGTGCCAGCAGTGCTCCAGCGGGAGGGCGGGATCCGCGGGAGCTGTTTTTT. Protein sequence: CASSAPAGGRDPRELFF.

The J gene is TRBJ2-2, the V gene TRBV6-5; D not resolved. V dropped 6 bases and J dropped 6 bases, with 20 bases sitting between them. CDR3 length: 16 residues. Germline CDR1 reads MNHEY; CDR2 reads SVGAGI. The CDR3 region is CASSYDTFGSSGELFF. For the CDR3, the DNA is TGTGCCAGCAGCTACGACACTTTTGGTAGTTCCGGGGAGCTGTTTTTT.

This sequence joins TRBV6-5 and TRBJ2-5; D might be TRBD2 (6 bases). This CDR3 is 13 amino acids long. Germline V gene lookup returns CDR1 MNHEY and CDR2 SVGAGI. The ends were cut back, 7 bases at V and 6 bases at J, with 15 bases in the middle. CDR3: CASIPAGRKTQYF. CDR3 sequence (DNA): TGTGCCAGCATCCCGGCAGGGAGGAAGACCCAGTACTTC.

The chain couples TRBV6-5 to TRBJ2-7, with TRBD1 as a possible D gene (6 bases). Trimming cost V 6 bases and J 2 bases, with 17 bases left between them. The CDR3 totals 15 residues. Per germline, CDR1 MNHEY and CDR2 SVGAGI. CDR3 amino acids: CASSPAHRETYEQYF. CDR3 DNA: TGTGCCAGCAGCCCAGCTCACAGGGAGACCTACGAGCAGTACTTC.

The gene calls are TRBV5-1 and TRBJ2-7; D perhaps matches TRBD1 (5 bases). The V end lost 4 bases, the J end lost 0 bases, and 17 bases lay between the germline ends. Germline V gene sequence: CDR1 SGHRS, CDR2 YFSETQ. The CDR3 has 16 amino acids. CDR3 sequence: CASSTSDRPPSYEQYF. CDR3 DNA: TGCGCCAGCAGCACCTCCGACAGACCTCCCTCCTACGAGCAGTACTTC.

V usage is TRBV10-3 and J usage is TRBJ2-1, with 9 bases that match TRBD2. The J segment lost 7 bases and the V segment lost 6 bases, leaving 7 bases of the junction unmatched. Germline lookup yields CDR1 ENHRY and CDR2 SYGVKD. The CDR3 has 14 residues. The CDR3 DNA reads TGTGCCATCAGCGCACTAGCGGGCACTAATGAGCAGTTCTTC. This codes for CAISALAGTNEQFF.

This chain joins TRBV2 and TRBJ2-5; TRBD2 matches 8 bases. V dropped 8 bases and J dropped 5; count of bases not matched to a gene: 10. Germline V CDR1 and CDR2: SNHLY, FYNNEI. The CDR3 consists of 14 residues. The chain's CDR3 is CASGGTSFEETQYF. The CDR3 coding sequence is TGTGCCAGCGGGGGGACTAGTTTCGAGGAGACCCAGTACTTC.